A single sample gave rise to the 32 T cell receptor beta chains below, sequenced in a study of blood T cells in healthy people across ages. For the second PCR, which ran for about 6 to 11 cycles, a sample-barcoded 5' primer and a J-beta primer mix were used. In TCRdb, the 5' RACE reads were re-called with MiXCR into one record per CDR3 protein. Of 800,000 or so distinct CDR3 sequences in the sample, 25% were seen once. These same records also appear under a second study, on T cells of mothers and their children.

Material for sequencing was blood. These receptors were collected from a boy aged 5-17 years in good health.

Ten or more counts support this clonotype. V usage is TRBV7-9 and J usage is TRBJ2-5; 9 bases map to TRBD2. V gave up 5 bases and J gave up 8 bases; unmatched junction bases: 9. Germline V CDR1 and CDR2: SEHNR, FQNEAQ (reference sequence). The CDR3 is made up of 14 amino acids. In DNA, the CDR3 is TGTGCCAGCAGCCCGGGACTAGCTCTGAGAACCCAGTACTTC. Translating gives CASSPGLALRTQYF.

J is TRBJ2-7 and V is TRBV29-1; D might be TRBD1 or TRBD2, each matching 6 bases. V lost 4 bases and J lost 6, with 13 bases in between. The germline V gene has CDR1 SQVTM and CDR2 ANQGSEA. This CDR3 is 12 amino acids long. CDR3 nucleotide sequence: TGCAGCGTTGCCCTGGGGGGCTTCGAGCAGTACTTC. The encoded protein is CSVALGGFEQYF.

CDR3 nucleotide sequence: TGCGCCAGCAGCCCCCACGAGGGGCAGGGGGCTTGGGGCTACACCTTC. The encoded protein is CASSPHEGQGAWGYTF. This rearrangement joins TRBV4-1 to TRBJ1-2; TRBD1 matches 8 bases. V dropped 4 bases and J dropped 8; count of bases not matched to a gene: 15. Germline V lookup: CDR1 MGHRA, CDR2 YSYEKL. CDR3 size: 16 residues.

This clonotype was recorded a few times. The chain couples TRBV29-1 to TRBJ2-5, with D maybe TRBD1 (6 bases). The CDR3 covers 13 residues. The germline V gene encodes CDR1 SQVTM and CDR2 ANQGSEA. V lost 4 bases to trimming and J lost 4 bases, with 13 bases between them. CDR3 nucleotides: TGCAGCGTTGTTCGGGACACCGGAGAGACCCAGTACTTC. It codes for CSVVRDTGETQYF.

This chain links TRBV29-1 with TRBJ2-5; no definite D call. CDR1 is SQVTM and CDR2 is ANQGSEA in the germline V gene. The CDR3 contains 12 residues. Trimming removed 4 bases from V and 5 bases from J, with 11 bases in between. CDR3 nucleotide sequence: TGCAGCGTTGTGTACCCACAGGAGACCCAGTACTTC. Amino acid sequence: CSVVYPQETQYF.

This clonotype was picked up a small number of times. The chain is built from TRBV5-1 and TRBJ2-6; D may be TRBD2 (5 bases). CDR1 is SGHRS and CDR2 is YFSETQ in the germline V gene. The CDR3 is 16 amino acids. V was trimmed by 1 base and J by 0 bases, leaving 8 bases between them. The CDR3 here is CASSLYGSSGANVLTF. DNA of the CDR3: TGCGCCAGCAGCTTGTATGGGAGCTCTGGGGCCAACGTCCTGACTTTC.

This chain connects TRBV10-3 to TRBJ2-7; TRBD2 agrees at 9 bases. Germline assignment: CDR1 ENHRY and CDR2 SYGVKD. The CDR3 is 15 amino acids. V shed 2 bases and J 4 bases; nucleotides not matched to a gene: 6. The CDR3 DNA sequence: TGTGCCATCAGTGAGAAGCGGGAGGTTCAGTACGAGCAGTACTTC. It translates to CAISEKREVQYEQYF.

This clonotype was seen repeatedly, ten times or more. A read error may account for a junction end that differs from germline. The CDR3 loop is CSVEATVGETQYF. The DNA of the CDR3 is TGCAGCGTGGAAGCGACAGTAGGAGAGACCCAGTACTTC. The chain is built from TRBV29-1 and TRBJ2-5; TRBD1 might be the D (5 bases). Germline CDR1 SQVTM, CDR2 ANQGSEA. CDR3 length: 13 residues. Full variable domain (missing parts from reference TRBV29-1 and TRBJ2-5): SAVISQKPSRDICQRGTSLTIQCQVDSQVTMMFWYRQQPGQSLTLIATANQGSEATYESGFVIDKFPISRPNLTFSTLTVSNMSPEDSSIYLCSVEATVGETQYFGPGTRLLVL.

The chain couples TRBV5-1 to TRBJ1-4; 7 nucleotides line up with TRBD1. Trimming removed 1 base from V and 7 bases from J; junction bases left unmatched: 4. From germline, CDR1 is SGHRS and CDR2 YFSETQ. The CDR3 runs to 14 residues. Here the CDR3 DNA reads TGCGCCAGCAGCTTGAAGACAGGGCCTGAAAAACTGTTTTTT. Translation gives CASSLKTGPEKLFF. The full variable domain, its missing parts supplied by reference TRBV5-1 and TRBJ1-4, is KAGVTQTPRYLIKTRGQQVTLSCSPISGHRSVSWYQQTPGQGLQFLFEYFSETQRNKGNFPGRFSGRQFSNSRSEMNVSTLELGDSALYLCASSLKTGPEKLFFGSGTQLSVL.

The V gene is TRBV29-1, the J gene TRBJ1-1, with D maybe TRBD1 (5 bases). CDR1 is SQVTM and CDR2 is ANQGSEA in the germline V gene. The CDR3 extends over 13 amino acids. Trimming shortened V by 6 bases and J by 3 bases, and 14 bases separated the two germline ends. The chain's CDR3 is CSVTARGDTEAFF. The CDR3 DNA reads TGCAGCGTGACAGCCCGTGGGGACACTGAAGCTTTCTTT.

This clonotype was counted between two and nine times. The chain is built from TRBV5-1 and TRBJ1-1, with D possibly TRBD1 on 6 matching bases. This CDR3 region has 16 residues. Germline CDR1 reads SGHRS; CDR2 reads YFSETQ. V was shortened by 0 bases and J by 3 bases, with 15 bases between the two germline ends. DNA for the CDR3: TGCGCCAGCAGCTTGGCAGGGGCGACTAGGGACACTGAAGCTTTCTTT. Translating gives CASSLAGATRDTEAFF.

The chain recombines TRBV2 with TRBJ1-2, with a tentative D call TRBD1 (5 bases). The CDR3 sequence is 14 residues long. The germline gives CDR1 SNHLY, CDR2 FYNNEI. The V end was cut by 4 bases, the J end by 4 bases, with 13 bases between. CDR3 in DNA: TGTGCCAGCAGTGCCCGTACTCAGGGCTATGGCTACACCTTC. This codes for CASSARTQGYGYTF.

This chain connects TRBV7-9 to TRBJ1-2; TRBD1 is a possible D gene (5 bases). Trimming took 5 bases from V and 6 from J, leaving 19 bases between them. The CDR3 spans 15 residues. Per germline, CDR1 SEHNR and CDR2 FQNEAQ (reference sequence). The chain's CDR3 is CASSREGPTGHGYTF. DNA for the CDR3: TGTGCCAGCAGCCGCGAGGGACCTACCGGCCATGGCTACACCTTC.

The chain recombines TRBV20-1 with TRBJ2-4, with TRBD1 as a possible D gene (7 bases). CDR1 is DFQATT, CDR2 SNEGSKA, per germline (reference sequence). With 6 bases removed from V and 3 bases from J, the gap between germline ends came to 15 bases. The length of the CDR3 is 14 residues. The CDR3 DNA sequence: TGCAGTGCGCAGGGGGGTCTCGACAAAAACATTCAGTACTTC. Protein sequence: CSAQGGLDKNIQYF.

CDR3: CASSFGTGEDEQFF. In DNA form, the CDR3 reads TGCGCCAGCAGCTTTGGGACAGGTGAGGATGAGCAGTTCTTC. The V call is TRBV5-1, the J call TRBJ2-5; TRBD1 aligns across 8 bases. The J call may be wrong; the DNA end is better matched by TRBJ2-1. Germline V gene sequence: CDR1 SGHRS, CDR2 YFSETQ. CDR3 length equals 14 residues.

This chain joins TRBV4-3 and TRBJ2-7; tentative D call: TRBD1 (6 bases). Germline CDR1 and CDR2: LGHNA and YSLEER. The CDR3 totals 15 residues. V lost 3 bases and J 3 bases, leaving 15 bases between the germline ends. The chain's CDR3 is CASSHLVGTNYEQYF. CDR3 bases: TGCGCCAGCAGCCACCTTGTCGGGACAAACTACGAGCAGTACTTC.

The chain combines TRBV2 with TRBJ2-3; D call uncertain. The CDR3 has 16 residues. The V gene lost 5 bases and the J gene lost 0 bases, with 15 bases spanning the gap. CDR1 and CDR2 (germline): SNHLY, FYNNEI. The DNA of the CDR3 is TGTGCCAGCAGTATTCGGATCGGGTCTAGCACAGATACGCAGTATTTT. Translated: CASSIRIGSSTDTQYF.

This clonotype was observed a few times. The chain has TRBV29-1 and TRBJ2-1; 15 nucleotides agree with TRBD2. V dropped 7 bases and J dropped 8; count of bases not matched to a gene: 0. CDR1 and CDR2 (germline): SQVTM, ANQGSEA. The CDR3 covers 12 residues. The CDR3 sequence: CSGTSGGDEQFF. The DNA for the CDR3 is TGCAGCGGGACTAGCGGGGGGGATGAGCAGTTCTTC.

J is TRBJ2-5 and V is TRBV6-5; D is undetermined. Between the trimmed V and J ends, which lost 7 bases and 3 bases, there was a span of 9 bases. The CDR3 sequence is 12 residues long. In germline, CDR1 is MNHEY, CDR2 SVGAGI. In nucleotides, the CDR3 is TGTGCCAGCAAGAGCGAGGAAGAGACCCAGTACTTC. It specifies CASKSEEETQYF.

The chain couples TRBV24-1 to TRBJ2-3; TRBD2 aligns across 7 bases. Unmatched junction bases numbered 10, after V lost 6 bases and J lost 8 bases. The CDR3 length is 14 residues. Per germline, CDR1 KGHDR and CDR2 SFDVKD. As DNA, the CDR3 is TGTGCCACCAGTCTCGCTAGCGGACGGGGTACGCAGTATTTT. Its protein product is CATSLASGRGTQYF.

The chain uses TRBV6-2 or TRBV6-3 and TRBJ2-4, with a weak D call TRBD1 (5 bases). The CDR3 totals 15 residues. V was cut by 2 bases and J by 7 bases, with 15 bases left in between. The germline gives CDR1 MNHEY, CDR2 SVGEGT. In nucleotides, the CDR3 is TGTGCCAGCAGTTACGGGGCATTAAGCCAGAACATTCAGTACTTC. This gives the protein CASSYGALSQNIQYF.

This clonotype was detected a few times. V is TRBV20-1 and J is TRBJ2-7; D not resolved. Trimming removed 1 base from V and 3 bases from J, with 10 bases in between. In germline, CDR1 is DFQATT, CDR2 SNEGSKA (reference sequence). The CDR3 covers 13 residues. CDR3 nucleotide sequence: TGCAGTGCTAGAGGGTCCCTAGACTACGAGCAGTACTTC. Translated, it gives CSARGSLDYEQYF.

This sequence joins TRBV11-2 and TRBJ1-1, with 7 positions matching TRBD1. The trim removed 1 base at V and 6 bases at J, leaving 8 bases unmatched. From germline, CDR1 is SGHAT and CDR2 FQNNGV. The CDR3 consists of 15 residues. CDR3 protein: CASSLGRQGPSEAFF. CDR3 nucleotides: TGTGCCAGCAGCTTAGGGAGACAGGGCCCCTCTGAAGCTTTCTTT.

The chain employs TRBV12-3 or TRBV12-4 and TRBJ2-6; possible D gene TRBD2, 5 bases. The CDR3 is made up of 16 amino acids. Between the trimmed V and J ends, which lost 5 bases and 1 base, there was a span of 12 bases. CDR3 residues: CASSLYRGSGANVLTF. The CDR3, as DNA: TGTGCCAGCAGTCTATACCGGGGATCTGGGGCCAACGTCCTGACTTTC.

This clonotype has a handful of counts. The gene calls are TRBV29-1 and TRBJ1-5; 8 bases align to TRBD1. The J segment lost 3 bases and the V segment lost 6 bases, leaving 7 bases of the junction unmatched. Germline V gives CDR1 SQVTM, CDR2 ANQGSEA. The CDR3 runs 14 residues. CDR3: CSVLTGELNQPQHF. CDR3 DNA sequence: TGCAGCGTCCTGACAGGGGAACTCAATCAGCCCCAGCATTTT.

The CDR3 here is CASSVDRGSGANVLTF. The CDR3 DNA reads TGTGCCAGCAGCGTAGACAGGGGCTCTGGGGCCAACGTCCTGACTTTC. The chain joins TRBV9 to TRBJ2-6, with 7 bases that match TRBD1. CDR1 SGDLS and CDR2 YYNGEE come from the germline V gene. Trimming at V came to 0 bases and at J to 0 bases, leaving 0 bases not matched to a gene. CDR3 length: 16 amino acids.

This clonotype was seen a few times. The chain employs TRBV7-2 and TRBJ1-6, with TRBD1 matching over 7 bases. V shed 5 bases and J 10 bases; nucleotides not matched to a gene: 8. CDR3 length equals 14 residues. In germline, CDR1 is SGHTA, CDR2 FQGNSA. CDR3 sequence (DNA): TGTGCCAGCAGCCGAACAGGGGTCGAGTCACCCCTCCACTTT. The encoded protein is CASSRTGVESPLHF.

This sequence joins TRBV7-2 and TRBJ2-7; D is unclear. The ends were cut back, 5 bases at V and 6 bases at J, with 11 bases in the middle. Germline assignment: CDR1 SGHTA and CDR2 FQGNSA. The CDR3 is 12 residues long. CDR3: CASSPGRPEQYF. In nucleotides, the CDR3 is TGTGCCAGCAGCCCCGGGCGCCCCGAGCAGTACTTC.

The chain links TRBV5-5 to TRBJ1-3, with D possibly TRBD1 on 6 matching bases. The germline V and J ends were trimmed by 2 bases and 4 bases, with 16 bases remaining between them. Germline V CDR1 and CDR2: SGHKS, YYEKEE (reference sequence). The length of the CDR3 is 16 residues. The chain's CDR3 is CASSFGTPFNGNTIYF. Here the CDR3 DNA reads TGTGCCAGCAGCTTCGGGACACCTTTTAACGGAAACACCATATATTTT. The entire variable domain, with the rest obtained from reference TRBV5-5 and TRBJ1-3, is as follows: DAGVTQSPTHLIKTRGQQVTLRCSPISGHKSVSWYQQVLGQGPQFIFQYYEKEERGRGNFPDRFSARQFPNYSSELNVNALLLGDSALYLCASSFGTPFNGNTIYFGEGSWLTVV.

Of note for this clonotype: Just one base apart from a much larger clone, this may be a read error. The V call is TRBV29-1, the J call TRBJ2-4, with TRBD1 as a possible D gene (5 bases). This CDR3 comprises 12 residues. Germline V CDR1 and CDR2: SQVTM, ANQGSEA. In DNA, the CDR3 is TGCAGCGTTGTGCCAGATGCGGACATTCAGTGCTTC. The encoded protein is CSVVPDADIQCF.

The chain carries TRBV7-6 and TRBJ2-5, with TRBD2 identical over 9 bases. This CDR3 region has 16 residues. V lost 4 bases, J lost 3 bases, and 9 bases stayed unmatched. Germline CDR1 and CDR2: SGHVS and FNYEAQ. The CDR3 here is CASSSLLGTSKETQYF. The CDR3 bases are TGTGCCAGCAGCTCCTTACTCGGGACTAGCAAAGAGACCCAGTACTTC.

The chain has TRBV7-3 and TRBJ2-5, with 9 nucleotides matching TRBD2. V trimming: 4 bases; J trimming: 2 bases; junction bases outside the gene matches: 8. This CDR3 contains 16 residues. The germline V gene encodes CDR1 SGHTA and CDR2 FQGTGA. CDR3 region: CASSSPAGGLQETQYF. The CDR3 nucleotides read TGTGCCAGCAGCTCTCCGGCGGGGGGGCTTCAAGAGACCCAGTACTTC.